This T cell receptor (beta chain) was identified during a study of shared clonotypes between healthy human individuals. Comments on this clone: Its antigen is unidentified.

Points from the study as a whole: Sharing across four donors was highest in naive CD4 (roughly 5%) and lowest in memory CD8 (approximately 0.4%).

Assay runs were performed at deep level. Clones were sequenced by immunoSEQ multiplex PCR, and TCRdb holds only the in-frame ones, with some missing. The data show over a million clones, roughly 96% seen once. With 7 bases removed from V and 2 bases from J, the gap between germline ends came to 12 bases. From germline, CDR1 is LNHDA and CDR2 SQIVND (reference sequence). The CDR3 runs 14 residues. This chain joins TRBV19 and TRBJ2-1; unclear D gene. The source is a man younger than 45 in good health. What was sequenced was naive CD4+ T cells sorted from blood. The subset: CD45RA+ positively selected. The DNA of the CDR3 is TGTGCCAGTAACACTAATTCGGCCTACAATGAGCAGTTCTTC. It yields the protein CASNTNSAYNEQFF.